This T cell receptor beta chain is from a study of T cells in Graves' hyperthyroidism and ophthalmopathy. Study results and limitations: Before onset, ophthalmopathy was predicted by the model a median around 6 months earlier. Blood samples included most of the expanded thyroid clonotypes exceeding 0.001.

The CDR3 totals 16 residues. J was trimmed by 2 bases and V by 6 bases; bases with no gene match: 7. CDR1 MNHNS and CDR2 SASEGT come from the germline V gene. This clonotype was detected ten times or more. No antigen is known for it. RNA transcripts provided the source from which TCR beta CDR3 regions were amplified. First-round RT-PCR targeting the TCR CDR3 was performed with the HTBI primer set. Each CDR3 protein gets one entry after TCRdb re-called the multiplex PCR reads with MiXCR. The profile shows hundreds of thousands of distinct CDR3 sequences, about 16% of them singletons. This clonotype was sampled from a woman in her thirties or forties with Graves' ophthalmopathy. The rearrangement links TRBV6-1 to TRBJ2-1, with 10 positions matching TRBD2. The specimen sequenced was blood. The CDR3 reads CASRKVAGGAYNEQFF. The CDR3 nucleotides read TGTGCCAGCAGGAAAGTAGCGGGAGGCGCCTACAATGAGCAGTTCTTC.